This T cell receptor beta chain was recovered during a study of shared clonotypes between healthy human individuals (dated by TCRdb to the early 2020s). Context from the whole study: The cohort comprised a couple of women and a few men aged 18 to 49 years. For each donor, CD4 naive and CD4 memory were each run on three plates, CD8 naive on two plates, and CD8 memory on one plate. To estimate repertoire size and how much clonotypes are shared between individuals, the study performed deep sequencing of blood TCR repertoires from about five healthy adults. To increase sequencing depth and limit assay-specific biases, different laboratories used diverse techniques to prepare libraries and sequence TCR repertoires. Each donor's leukapheresis produced roughly between roughly 0.94 and 9.5 billion PBMCs. What the study reported, not specific to this receptor: Pairwise subsampling indicated that sequencing depth was expected to affect the degree of clonotype sharing among donors. Estimated clonotype richness was generally larger for naive than for memory subsets. Sampling was limited to blood, and TCR repertoires in tissue likely differ from TCR repertoires in blood. Compared with non-shared clonotypes, clonotypes shared by all four sorted-subset donors had higher generation probabilities. Because the study included a small number of donors, the genetic and exposure-history diversity represented was limited. Even with the large sequencing depth, rarefaction of the sorted-subset datasets indicated that sequencing was incomplete. Sharing across a few donors was observed for approximately 5% of naive CD4, 3.5% of naive CD8, 2% to 2.5% of memory CD4, and approximately 0.41% of memory CD8 clonotypes.

Of note for this clone: This clone's antigen is unknown. There are no base qualities to consult, and no much larger clone falls within one base.

Inclusive of the bounding cysteine and phenylalanine, the CDR3 is 17 residues long. Solely the CDR3 DNA is kept, with 51 bases framed from the first base. CDR1 and CDR2 are drawn from the germline V gene (reference sequence): MNHEY, SMNVEV. V and J are trimmed by 9 bases and 1 base, and the gene matches miss 6 bases of the junction. TCR CDR3 regions were amplified from genomic DNA by multiplex PCR using the deep immunoSEQ assay. Extracted genomic DNA from each cell subset was distributed evenly across all wells of several immunoSEQ 96-well plates, and each plate was treated as a replicate. For sorted subsets, roughly 190 ng of genomic DNA, equivalent to tens of thousands of T cell genomes, went into each replicate PCR. Purified libraries were measured with a Qubit 3.0 fluorometer, size-checked on a Bioanalyzer 2100, and measured again with the KAPA Library Quantification kit. Each immunoSEQ 96-well plate was sequenced on its own single-read 150-cycle Illumina NextSeq 550 flow cell. The original pipeline was this. Because the immunoSEQ output included only junctional sequences and no quality scores, the filtering could not be the same as the filtering used for full-length reads. To assign V/J genes and CDR3, sequences were annotated using PyIR, a Python wrapper for IgBLAST v1.9, with IMGT germline references. Reads with weak V/J assignments (E-value above 1e-6), missing CDR3, stop codons, out-of-frame junctions, or ambiguous translated residues were removed. A V3J clonotype was defined by an identical inferred V gene, J gene, and CDR3 amino acid sequence. To compute the percentage overlap between repertoires, the number of shared unique clonotypes was divided by the size of the smaller repertoire. Richness of each repertoire was evaluated using RTK rarefaction, the Chao1 estimator, and Recon v2.1 estimates of unobserved clonotypes. Generation probabilities for all TCRbeta clonotypes obtained by the gDNA method from four donors were computed using OLGA. As stored in TCRdb, this immuneACCESS dataset retains in-frame rearrangements with V and J assigned. A fraction of the clones does not appear; measured against another copy, unresolved V genes explain less than half of the discrepancy, and the remainder lacks a known reason. That table gives V, J and clone size, and the DNA gave D and trimming. The sample records roughly 110,000 clones, 68% of which are singletons. Of the sample, roughly 24% falls within the top ten clones.

Healthy HIV-negative adults with no recently reported acute infections or vaccinations were included as donors. All donors were Caucasian adults living in Nashville, Tennessee, USA. CD8 memory samples combined magnetically selected CD45RO+ cells with CCR7-negative CD45RA+ effector memory (TemRA) cells. Blood was collected by leukapheresis, and PBMCs were isolated by Ficoll-Histopaque density gradient centrifugation and then cryopreserved in liquid nitrogen vapor phase. Analytical flow cytometry was used to check the purity and quantity of every magnetically sorted T cell population. Genomic DNA was isolated from each sorted fraction and quantified by UV absorbance on a Nanodrop 2000c.

The clonotype originates from a woman between 25 and 40 years old in good health. Sequenced: memory CD8+ T cells sorted from blood. This specimen's cell subset or site label, per the study, means: CD45RO+ cells pooled with CCR7-negative TemRA cells. The chain was built from TRBV27 and TRBJ2-6; 13 nucleotides in the junction match TRBD2. The CDR3 reads as follows: CARIPGLAGSGANVLTF. The nucleotides are TGTGCCAGGATCCCGGGACTAGCGGGATCTGGGGCCAACGTCCTGACTTTC. Extended through the reference TRBV27 and TRBJ2-6 proteins, this CDR3 yields the full variable domain: EAQVTQNPRYLITVTGKKLTVTCSQNMNHEYMSWYRQDPGLGLRQIYYSMNVEVTDKGDVPEGYKVSRKEKRNFPLILESPSPNQTSLYFCARIPGLAGSGANVLTFGAGSRLTVL.